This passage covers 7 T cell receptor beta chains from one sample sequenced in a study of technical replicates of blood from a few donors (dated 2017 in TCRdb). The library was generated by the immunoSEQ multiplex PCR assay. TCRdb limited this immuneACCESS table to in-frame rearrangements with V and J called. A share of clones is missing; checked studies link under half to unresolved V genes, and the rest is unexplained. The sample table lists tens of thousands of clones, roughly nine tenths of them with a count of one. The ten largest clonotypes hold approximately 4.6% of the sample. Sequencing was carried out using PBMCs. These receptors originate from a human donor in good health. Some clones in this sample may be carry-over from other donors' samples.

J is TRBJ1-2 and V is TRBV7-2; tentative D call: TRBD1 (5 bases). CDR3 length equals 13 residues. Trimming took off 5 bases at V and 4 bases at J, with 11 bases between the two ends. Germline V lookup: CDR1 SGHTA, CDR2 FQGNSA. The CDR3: CASSVGHAYGYTF. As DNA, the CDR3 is TGTGCCAGCAGCGTTGGACATGCCTATGGCTACACCTTC.

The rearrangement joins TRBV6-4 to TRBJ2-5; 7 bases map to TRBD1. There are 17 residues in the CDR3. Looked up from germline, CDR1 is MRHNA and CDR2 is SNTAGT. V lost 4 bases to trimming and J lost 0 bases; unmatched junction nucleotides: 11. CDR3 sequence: CASSAVRTGANQETQYF. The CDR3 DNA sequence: TGTGCCAGCAGTGCGGTCAGAACAGGGGCCAACCAAGAGACCCAGTACTTC.

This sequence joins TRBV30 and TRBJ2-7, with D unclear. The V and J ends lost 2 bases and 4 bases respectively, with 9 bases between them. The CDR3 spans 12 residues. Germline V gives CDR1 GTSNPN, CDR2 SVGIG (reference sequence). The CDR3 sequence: CAWSTAFYEQYF. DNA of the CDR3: TGTGCCTGGAGTACTGCCTTTTACGAGCAGTACTTC.

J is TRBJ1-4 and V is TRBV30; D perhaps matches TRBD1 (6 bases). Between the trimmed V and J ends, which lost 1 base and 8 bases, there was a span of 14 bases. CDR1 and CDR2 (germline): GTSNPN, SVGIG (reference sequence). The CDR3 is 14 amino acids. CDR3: CAWSGTVIGEKLFF. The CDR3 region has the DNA TGTGCCTGGAGTGGGACAGTTATTGGGGAAAAACTGTTTTTT.

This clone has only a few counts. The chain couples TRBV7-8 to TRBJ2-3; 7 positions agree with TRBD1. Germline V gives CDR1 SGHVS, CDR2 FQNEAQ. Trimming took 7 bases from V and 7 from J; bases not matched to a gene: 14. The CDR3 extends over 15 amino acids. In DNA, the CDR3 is TGTGCCAGCAACGCCCGAGGGCAGGGGGTACATACGCAGTATTTT. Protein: CASNARGQGVHTQYF.

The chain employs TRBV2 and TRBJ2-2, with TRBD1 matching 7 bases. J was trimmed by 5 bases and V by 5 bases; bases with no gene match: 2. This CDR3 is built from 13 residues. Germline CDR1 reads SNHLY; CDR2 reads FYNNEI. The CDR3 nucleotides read TGTGCCAGCAGTAGGGGGCCGACCGGGGAGCTGTTTTTT. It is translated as CASSRGPTGELFF. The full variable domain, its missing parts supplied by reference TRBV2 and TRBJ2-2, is EPEVTQTPSHQVTQMGQEVILRCVPISNHLYFYWYRQILGQKVEFLVSFYNNEISEKSEIFDDQFSVERPDGSNFTLKIRSTKLEDSAMYFCASSRGPTGELFFGEGSRLTVL.

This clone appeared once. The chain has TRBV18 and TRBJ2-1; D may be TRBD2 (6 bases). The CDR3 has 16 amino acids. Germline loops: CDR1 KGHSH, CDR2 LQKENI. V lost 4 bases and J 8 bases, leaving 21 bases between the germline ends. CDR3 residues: CASSLEGSGYVYEQFF. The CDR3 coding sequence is TGTGCCAGCTCACTGGAGGGAAGCGGCTACGTCTATGAGCAGTTCTTC. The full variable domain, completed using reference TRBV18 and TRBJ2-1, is NAGVMQNPRHLVRRRGQEARLRCSPMKGHSHVYWYRQLPEEGLKFMVYLQKENIIDESGMPKERFSAEFPKEGPSILRIQQVVRGDSAAYFCASSLEGSGYVYEQFFGPGTRLTVL.